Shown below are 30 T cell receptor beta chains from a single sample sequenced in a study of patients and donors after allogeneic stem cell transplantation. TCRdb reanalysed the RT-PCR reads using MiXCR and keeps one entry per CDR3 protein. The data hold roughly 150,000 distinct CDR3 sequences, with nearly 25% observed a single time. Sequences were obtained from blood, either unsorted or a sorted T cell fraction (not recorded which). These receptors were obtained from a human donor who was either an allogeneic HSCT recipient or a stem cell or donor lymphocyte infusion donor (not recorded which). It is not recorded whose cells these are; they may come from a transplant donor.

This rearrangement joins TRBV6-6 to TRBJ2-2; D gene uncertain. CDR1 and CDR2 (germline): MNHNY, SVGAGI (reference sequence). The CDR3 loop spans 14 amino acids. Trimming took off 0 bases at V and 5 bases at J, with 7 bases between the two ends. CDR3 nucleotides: TGTGCCAGCAGTTACTCGTTAGGTACCGGGGAGCTGTTTTTT. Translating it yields CASSYSLGTGELFF.

Written as DNA, the CDR3 is TGCGCCAGCAGCTTGGCCGCCCCCACAGATACGCAGTATTTT. Translating it yields CASSLAAPTDTQYF. The rearrangement joins TRBV5-1 to TRBJ2-3; D call uncertain. The CDR3 sequence is 14 residues long. Per the germline V gene, CDR1 is SGHRS and CDR2 is YFSETQ. V dropped 0 bases and J dropped 2 bases, with 7 bases sitting between them.

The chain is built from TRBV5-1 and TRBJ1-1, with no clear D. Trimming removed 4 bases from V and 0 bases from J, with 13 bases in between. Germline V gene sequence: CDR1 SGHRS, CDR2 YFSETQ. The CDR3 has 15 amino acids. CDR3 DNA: TGCGCCAGCAGCAAGCAACAGCTTCTGAACACTGAAGCTTTCTTT. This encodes CASSKQQLLNTEAFF.

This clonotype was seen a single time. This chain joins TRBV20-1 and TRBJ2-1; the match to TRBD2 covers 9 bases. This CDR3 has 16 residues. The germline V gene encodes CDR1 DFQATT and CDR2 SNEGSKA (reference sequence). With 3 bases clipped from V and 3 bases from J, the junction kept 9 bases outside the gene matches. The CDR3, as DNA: TGCAGTGCTAGCGGTCATGGCGGGGGGGACTACAATGAGCAGTTCTTC. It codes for CSASGHGGGDYNEQFF.

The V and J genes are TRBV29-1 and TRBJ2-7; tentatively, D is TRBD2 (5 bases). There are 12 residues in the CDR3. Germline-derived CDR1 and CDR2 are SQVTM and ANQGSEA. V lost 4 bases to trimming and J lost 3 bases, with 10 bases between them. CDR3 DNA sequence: TGCAGCGTTGTGAGGACTGACTACGAGCAGTACTTC. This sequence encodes CSVVRTDYEQYF.

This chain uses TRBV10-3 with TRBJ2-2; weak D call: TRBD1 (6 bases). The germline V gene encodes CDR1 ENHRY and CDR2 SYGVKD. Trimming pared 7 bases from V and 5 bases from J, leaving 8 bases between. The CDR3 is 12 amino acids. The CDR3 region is CAINRDTGELFF. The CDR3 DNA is TGTGCCATCAACAGGGATACCGGGGAGCTGTTTTTT.

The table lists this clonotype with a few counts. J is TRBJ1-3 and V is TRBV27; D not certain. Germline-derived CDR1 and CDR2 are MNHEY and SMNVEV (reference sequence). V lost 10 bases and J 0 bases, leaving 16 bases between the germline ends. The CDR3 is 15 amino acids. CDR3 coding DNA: TGTGCCAATTACGCGCGGAGGACCTCTGGAAACACCATATATTTT. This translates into CANYARRTSGNTIYF.

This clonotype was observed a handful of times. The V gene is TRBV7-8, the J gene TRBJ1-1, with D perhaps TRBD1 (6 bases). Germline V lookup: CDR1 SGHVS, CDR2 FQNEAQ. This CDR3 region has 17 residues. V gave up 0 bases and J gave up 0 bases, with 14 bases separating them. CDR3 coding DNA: TGTGCCAGCAGCTTAGCGCCGCAGGGGCATCTGAACACTGAAGCTTTCTTT. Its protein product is CASSLAPQGHLNTEAFF.

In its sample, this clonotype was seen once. CDR3 DNA sequence: TGCGCCAGCAGCTCGGCGGGGAGCTCCTATAATTCACCCCTCCACTTT. Its translation: CASSSAGSSYNSPLHF. The rearrangement uses TRBV5-1 and TRBJ1-6; D not resolved. This CDR3 contains 16 residues. V was pared by 3 bases and J by 0 bases, with 10 bases between. Germline V gives CDR1 SGHRS, CDR2 YFSETQ.

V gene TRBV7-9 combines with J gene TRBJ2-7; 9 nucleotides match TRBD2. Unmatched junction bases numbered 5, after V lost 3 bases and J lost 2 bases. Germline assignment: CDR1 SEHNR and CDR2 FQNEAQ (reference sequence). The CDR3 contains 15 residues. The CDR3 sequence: CASSLIAGAPYEQYF. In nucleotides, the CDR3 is TGTGCCAGCAGCTTGATAGCGGGAGCCCCCTACGAGCAGTACTTC.

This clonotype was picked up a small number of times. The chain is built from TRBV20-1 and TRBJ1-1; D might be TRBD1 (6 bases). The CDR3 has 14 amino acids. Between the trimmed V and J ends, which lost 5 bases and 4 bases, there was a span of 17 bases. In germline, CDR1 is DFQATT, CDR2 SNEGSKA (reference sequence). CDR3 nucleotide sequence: TGCAGTGCTCAGTTGGGGGCTTGGGTCACTGAAGCTTTCTTT. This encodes CSAQLGAWVTEAFF.

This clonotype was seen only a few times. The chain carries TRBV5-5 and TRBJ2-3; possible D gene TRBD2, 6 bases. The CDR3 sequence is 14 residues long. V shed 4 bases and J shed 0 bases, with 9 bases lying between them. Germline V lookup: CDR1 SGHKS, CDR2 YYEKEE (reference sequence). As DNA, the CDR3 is TGTGCCAGCAGCCCACGGGGGAGCACAGATACGCAGTATTTT. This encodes CASSPRGSTDTQYF. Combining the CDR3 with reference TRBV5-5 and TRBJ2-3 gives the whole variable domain DAGVTQSPTHLIKTRGQQVTLRCSPISGHKSVSWYQQVLGQGPQFIFQYYEKEERGRGNFPDRFSARQFPNYSSELNVNALLLGDSALYLCASSPRGSTDTQYFGPGTRLTVL.

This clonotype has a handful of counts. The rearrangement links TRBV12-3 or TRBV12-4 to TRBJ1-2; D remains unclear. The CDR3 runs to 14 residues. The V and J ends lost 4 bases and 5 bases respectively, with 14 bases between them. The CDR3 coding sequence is TGTGCCAGCAGTTCCACCCGGGGAGGTTATGGCTACACCTTC. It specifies CASSSTRGGYGYTF.

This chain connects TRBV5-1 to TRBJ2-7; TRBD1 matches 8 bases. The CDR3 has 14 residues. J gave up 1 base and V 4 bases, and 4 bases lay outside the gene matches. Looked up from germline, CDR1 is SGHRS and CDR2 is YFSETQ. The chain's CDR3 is CASSAGQASYEQYF. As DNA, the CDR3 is TGCGCCAGCAGCGCGGGACAGGCATCCTACGAGCAGTACTTC.

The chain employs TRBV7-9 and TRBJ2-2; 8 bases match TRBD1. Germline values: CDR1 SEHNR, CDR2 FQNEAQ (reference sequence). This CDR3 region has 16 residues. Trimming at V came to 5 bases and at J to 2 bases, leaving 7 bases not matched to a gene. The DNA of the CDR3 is TGTGCCAGCAGCGGACTGGACAGGGACAACACCGGGGAGCTGTTTTTT. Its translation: CASSGLDRDNTGELFF.

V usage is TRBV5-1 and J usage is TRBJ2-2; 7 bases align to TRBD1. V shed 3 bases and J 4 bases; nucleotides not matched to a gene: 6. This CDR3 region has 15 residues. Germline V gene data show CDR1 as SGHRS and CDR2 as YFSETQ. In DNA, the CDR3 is TGCGCCAGCAGCTACAGGGGTTTGGGCACCGGGGAGCTGTTTTTT. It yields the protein CASSYRGLGTGELFF.

CDR3: CASSFFRRTNTGELFF. As DNA, the CDR3 is TGTGCCAGCAGCTTTTTCAGGCGAACGAACACCGGGGAGCTGTTTTTT. This chain uses TRBV5-5 with TRBJ2-2, with D uncertain. CDR3 length: 16 amino acids. V was shortened by 2 bases and J by 0 bases, with 11 bases between the two germline ends. CDR1 SGHKS and CDR2 YYEKEE come from the germline V gene (reference sequence).

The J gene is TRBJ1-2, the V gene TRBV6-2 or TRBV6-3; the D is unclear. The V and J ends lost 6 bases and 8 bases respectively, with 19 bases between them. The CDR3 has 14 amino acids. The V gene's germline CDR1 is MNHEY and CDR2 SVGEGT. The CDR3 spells CASRQAGILGGYTF. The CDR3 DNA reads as TGTGCCAGCAGGCAAGCCGGGATACTAGGCGGCTACACCTTC.

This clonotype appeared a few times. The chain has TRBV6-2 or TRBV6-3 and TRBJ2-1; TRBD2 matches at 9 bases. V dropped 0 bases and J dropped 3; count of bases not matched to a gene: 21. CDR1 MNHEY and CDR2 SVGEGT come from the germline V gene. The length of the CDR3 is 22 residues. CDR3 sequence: CASSYSTDDNTLAGPHYNEQFF. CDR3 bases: TGTGCCAGCAGTTACTCAACCGACGATAATACGCTAGCGGGGCCTCACTACAATGAGCAGTTCTTC.

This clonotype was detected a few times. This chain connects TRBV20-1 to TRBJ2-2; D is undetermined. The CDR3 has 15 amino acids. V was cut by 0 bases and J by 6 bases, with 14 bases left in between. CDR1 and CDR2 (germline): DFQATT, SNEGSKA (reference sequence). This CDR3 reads CSARDGRTTSGELFF. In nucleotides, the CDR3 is TGCAGTGCTAGAGATGGAAGGACGACATCCGGGGAGCTGTTTTTT.

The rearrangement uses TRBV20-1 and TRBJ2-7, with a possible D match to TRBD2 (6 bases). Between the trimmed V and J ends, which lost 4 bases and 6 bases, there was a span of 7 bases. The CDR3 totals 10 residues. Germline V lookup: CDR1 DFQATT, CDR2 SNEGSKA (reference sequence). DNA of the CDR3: TGCAGTGCTATGGGGGGCGAGCAGTACTTC. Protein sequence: CSAMGGEQYF.

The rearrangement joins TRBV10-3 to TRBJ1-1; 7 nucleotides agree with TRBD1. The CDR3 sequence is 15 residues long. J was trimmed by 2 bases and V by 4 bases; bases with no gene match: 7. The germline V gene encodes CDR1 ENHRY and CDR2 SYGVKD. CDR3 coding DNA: TGTGCCATCAGTGGGACTGACAGGGATAACACTGAAGCTTTCTTT. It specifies CAISGTDRDNTEAFF.

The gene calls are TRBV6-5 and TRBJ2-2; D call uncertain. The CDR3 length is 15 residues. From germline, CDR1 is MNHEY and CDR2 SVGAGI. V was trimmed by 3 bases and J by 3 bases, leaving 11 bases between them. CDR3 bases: TGTGCCAGCAGTTATTTTACTCCCCACACCGGGGAGCTGTTTTTT. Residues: CASSYFTPHTGELFF.

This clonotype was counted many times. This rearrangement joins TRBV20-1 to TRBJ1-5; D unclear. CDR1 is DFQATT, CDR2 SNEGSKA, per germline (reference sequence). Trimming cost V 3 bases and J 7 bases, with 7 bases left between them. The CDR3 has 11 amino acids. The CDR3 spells CSARGSQPQHF. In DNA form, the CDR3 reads TGCAGTGCTAGGGGCTCACAGCCCCAGCATTTT.

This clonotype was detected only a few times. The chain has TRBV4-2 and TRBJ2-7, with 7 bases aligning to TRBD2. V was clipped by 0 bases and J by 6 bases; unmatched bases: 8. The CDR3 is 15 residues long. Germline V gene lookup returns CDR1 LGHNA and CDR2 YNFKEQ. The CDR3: CASSQDMRLAPEQYF. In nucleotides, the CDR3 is TGTGCCAGCAGCCAAGATATGAGACTAGCCCCCGAGCAGTACTTC.

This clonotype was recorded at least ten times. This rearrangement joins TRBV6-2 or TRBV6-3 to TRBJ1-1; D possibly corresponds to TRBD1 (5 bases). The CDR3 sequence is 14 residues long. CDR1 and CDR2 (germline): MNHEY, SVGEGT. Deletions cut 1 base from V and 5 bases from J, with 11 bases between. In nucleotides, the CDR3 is TGTGCCAGCAGTTACTATGGGGGATTAACTGAAGCTTTCTTT. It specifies CASSYYGGLTEAFF.

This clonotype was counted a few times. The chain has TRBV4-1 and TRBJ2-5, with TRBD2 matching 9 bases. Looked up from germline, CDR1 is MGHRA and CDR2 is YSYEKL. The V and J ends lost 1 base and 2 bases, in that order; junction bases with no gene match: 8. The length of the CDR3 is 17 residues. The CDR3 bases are TGCGCCAGCAGCCAAGGTCGATCAGCGGGGGGACAAGAGACCCAGTACTTC. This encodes CASSQGRSAGGQETQYF.

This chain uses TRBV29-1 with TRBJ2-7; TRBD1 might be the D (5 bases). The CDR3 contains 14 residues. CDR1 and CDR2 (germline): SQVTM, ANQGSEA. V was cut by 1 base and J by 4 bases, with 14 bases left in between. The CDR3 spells CSVEGQGRGYEQYF. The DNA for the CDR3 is TGCAGCGTTGAAGGCCAGGGAAGAGGATACGAGCAGTACTTC.

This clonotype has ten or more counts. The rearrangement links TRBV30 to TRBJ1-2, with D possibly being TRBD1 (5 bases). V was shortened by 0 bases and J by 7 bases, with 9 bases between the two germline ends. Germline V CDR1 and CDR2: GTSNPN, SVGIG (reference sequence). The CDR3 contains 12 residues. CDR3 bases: TGTGCCTGGAGTGTGGGGACCCTTGGCTACACCTTC. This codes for CAWSVGTLGYTF.

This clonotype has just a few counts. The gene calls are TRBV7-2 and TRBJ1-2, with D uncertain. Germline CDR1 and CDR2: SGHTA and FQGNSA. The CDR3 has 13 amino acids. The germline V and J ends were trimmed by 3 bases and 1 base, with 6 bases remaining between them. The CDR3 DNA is TGTGCCAGCAGCTTGTCGGTTAACTATGGCTACACCTTC. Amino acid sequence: CASSLSVNYGYTF.